This T cell receptor beta chain derives from a study of shared T cell receptors in the human thymus. Profiled with immunoSEQ multiplex PCR; TCRdb holds only in-frame clones, not every one. The table shows roughly 710,000 clones, with over 75% occurring only once. V lost 6 bases to trimming and J lost 5 bases, with 14 bases between them. The CDR3 is 13 residues long. The germline V gene encodes CDR1 LNHDA and CDR2 SQIVND (reference sequence). This sample was shared with a second study, whose subject was human thymus T cells. That source reports: Those donating were healthy Finnish infants in corrective surgery for congenital heart defects. The thymus was resected at corrective cardiac surgery. Both thymic and peripheral blood repertoires showed apparently biased V and J usage. Related studies noted strongly shared thymic repertoires across unrelated people.

The sample comprised thymocytes. The clonotype was recovered from a girl under two years old with a congenital heart defect. The chain links TRBV19 to TRBJ2-7; TRBD1 might be the D (6 bases). The CDR3 sequence: CASSLGHNNEQYF. The CDR3 nucleotides read TGTGCCAGTAGCTTGGGACATAACAACGAGCAGTACTTC.